This T cell receptor (beta chain) was obtained from a study of blood T cells in healthy people across ages. The CDR3 sequence is 16 residues long. V gave up 0 bases and J gave up 2 bases, with 12 bases separating them. Germline lookup yields CDR1 SGDLS and CDR2 YYNGEE. PCR was performed a second time for roughly 7 to 12 cycles using a sample-barcoded 5' primer and a J-beta primer mix. One entry per CDR3 protein, called by TCRdb with MiXCR from the 5' RACE reads. The profile covers approximately 800,000 distinct CDR3 sequences, with around 36% appearing a single time and 10% to 15% taken by the ten largest.

Sequenced sample: blood. The receptor's source is a man aged 18 to 30 in good health. V usage is TRBV9 and J usage is TRBJ2-1; weak D call: TRBD1 (5 bases). CDR3 in DNA: TGTGCCAGCAGCGTAGAATCAGGGAACACCTACAATGAGCAGTTCTTC. Its protein is CASSVESGNTYNEQFF.